Listed below are T cell receptor beta chains from one sample, sequenced in a study of control samples from healthy donors and cancer patients. The assay was immunoSEQ multiplex PCR, and TCRdb's table has in-frame clones only and misses some. Among some 150,000 clones listed, around 94% were seen once. Specimen: PBMCs. The receptors were gathered from a man between 60 and 70 years old with colorectal cancer. The CDR3 runs from the conserved cysteine through the conserved F or W. A D gene is named only where the DNA matches it firmly. For some rows the clone size is stated as once, few or many, or as a class when expanded; others skip it.

TRBV5-5	TRBD2	once	TRBJ2-7	TGTGCCAGCAGCTTGGCCGGGGGGACTACCTACGAGCAGTACTTC	CASSLAGGTTYEQYF
TRBV7-9	NA	NA	TRBJ1-2	TGTGCCAGCAGCCCGCACTCCTTACAGACAGAGAATGGCTACACCTTC	CASSPHSLQTENGYTF
TRBV6-2/TRBV6-3	TRBD2	NA	TRBJ2-7	TGTGCCAGCAGTACTAGAGCGGGGGGGCCGGGCGAGCAGTACTTC	CASSTRAGGPGEQYF
TRBV7-2	NA	NA	TRBJ1-2	TGTGCCAGCAGCAGGACAGAGTCGGGGTATGGCTACACCTTC	CASSRTESGYGYTF
TRBV7-2	TRBD1	NA	TRBJ1-2	TGTGCCAGCAGCCCCCGACAGGGTTTGGGCTACACCTTC	CASSPRQGLGYTF
TRBV7-9	NA	NA	TRBJ1-1	TGTGCCAGCAGCCCCCCCAAGGGAAGGGACACTGAAGCTTTCTTT	CASSPPKGRDTEAFF
TRBV7-8	TRBD2	NA	TRBJ2-7	TGTGCCAGCAGCTTAAGTTGGCTAGCGGGTTTCTCCTACGAGCAGTACTTC	CASSLSWLAGFSYEQYF
TRBV19	NA	NA	TRBJ2-1	TGTGCCAGTAGGGCGGCTCACAATGAGCAGTTCTTC	CASRAAHNEQFF
TRBV7-2	NA	once	TRBJ1-3	TGTGCCAGCAGCTTAGCGAGTGGGATGGCTGGAAACACCATATATTTT	CASSLASGMAGNTIYF
TRBV9	NA	NA	TRBJ1-1	TGTGCCAGCAGCCAAGTCTGGACAGACACTGAAGCTTTCTTT	CASSQVWTDTEAFF
TRBV5-6	NA	NA	TRBJ2-7	TGTGCCAGCAGCTCTGGACTAAACTACGAGCAGTACTTC	CASSSGLNYEQYF
TRBV6-2/TRBV6-3	NA	NA	TRBJ1-1	TGTGCCAGCAGTCAGGGGAGATACACTGAAGCTTTCTTT	CASSQGRYTEAFF
TRBV15	TRBD1	NA	TRBJ1-2	TGTGCCACCAGCAGAGATGTGGGACAGGGTAGGCGCACCTTC	CATSRDVGQGRRTF
TRBV3-1/TRBV3-2	NA	NA	TRBJ1-1	TGTGCCAGCAGCCTGACAGGATTGGACACTGAAGCTTTCTTT	CASSLTGLDTEAFF
TRBV5-5	TRBD1	NA	TRBJ1-1	TGTGCCAGCAGCCTTCGACAGGGGAACACTGAAGCTTTCTTT	CASSLRQGNTEAFF
TRBV29-1	NA	NA	TRBJ2-7	TGCAGCGTTGAGTCAGACTACGAGCAGTACTTC	CSVESDYEQYF
TRBV2	NA	once	TRBJ1-2	TGTGCCAGCAGTCCACCGACGGCGGGGACTAACTATGGCTACACCTTC	CASSPPTAGTNYGYTF
TRBV21-1	NA	NA	TRBJ2-7	TGTGCCAGCCCTACTGGGACCCGGGATGGGCAGTACTTC	CASPTGTRDGQYF
TRBV30	NA	NA	TRBJ1-1	TGTGCCTGGATCCTCCCCACTGAAGCTTTCTTT	CAWILPTEAFF
TRBV19	NA	once	TRBJ1-3	TGTGCCAGTAGTGCCAGAACCTCTGGAAACACCATATATTTT	CASSARTSGNTIYF
TRBV21-1	NA	NA	TRBJ1-4	TGTGCCAGCAGCAAAGTCCAAAAACTGTTTTTT	CASSKVQKLFF
TRBV10-1	TRBD1	NA	TRBJ1-2	TGCGCCAGACAGCGACAGGGGTATGGCTACACCTTC	CARQRQGYGYTF
TRBV4-1	TRBD1	NA	TRBJ1-2	TGCGCCAGCAGCCGTGGGACAGGGGCTAACTATGGCTACACCTTC	CASSRGTGANYGYTF
TRBV9	TRBD1	NA	TRBJ1-1	TGTGCCAGCAGCGTAGTGGGGGACAGGAACACTGAAGCTTTCTTT	CASSVVGDRNTEAFF
TRBV29-1	NA	NA	TRBJ2-5	TGCAGCGTTGAAGAACAGGGTGGGGAGACCCAGTACTTC	CSVEEQGGETQYF
TRBV7-9	NA	NA	TRBJ2-7	TGTGCCAGCAGCTTAGACACCCACTACGAGCAGTACTTC	CASSLDTHYEQYF
TRBV5-1	NA	NA	TRBJ2-5	TGCGCCAGCAGCCCGGACGGAAGACAAGAGACCCAGTACTTC	CASSPDGRQETQYF
TRBV4-2	TRBD2	NA	TRBJ2-3	TGTGCCAGCAGCCAAGATTCCGGACTAGGTAACGCAGATACGCAGTATTTT	CASSQDSGLGNADTQYF
TRBV24-1	NA	NA	TRBJ2-7	TGTGCCACCAGGGGACCAGGACTGTCCGGCGAGCAGTACTTC	CATRGPGLSGEQYF
TRBV29-1	TRBD1	NA	TRBJ1-1	TGCAGCGTCTCGGGACAGATGAACACTGAAGCTTTCTTT	CSVSGQMNTEAFF
TRBV9	NA	NA	TRBJ2-7	TGTGCCAGCAGCGTAGAAGGGGGGTCCTACGAGCAGTACTTC	CASSVEGGSYEQYF
TRBV7-9	NA	NA	TRBJ2-7	TGTGCCAGCAGCGCGACGGAAACCTCCTACGAGCAGTACTTC	CASSATETSYEQYF
TRBV5-6	TRBD1	NA	TRBJ2-2	TGTGCCAGCAGCCAGAGGGACAGGGAGGCCGGGGAGCTGTTTTTT	CASSQRDREAGELFF
TRBV27	NA	NA	TRBJ2-4	TGTGCCAGCGCCGCCACGGCCTGGAACATTCAGTACTTC	CASAATAWNIQYF
TRBV7-8	NA	NA	TRBJ1-1	TGTGCCAGCAGCCCCGGGTTAAACACTGAAGCTTTCTTT	CASSPGLNTEAFF
TRBV21-1	NA	NA	TRBJ2-2	TGTGCCAGCAGCCCCGGGGGCACCTACACCGGGGAGCTGTTTTTT	CASSPGGTYTGELFF
TRBV5-4	TRBD2	NA	TRBJ2-3	TGTGCCAGCAGCTCCGGGACTAGCGGGAACACAGATACGCAGTATTTT	CASSSGTSGNTDTQYF
TRBV5-6	NA	once	TRBJ1-2	TGTGCCAGCAGCTTCGGGACATTTGGCTACACCTTC	CASSFGTFGYTF
TRBV7-2	NA	NA	TRBJ1-1	TGTGCCAGCAGCCCAGGCGGGAGCCTGAACACTGAAGCTTTCTTT	CASSPGGSLNTEAFF
TRBV7-2	TRBD1	NA	TRBJ1-4	TGTGCCAGCAGCTTAGATGTGGGACAGGGAGAAAAACTGTTTTTT	CASSLDVGQGEKLFF
TRBV10-1	TRBD1	NA	TRBJ2-3	TGCGCCAGCAGGGCGGGACAGGGTAACGCAGATACGCAGTATTTT	CASRAGQGNADTQYF
TRBV19	TRBD1	NA	TRBJ1-2	TGTGCCAGTAGTTTGGGACAGGCTGCTAACTATGGCTACACCTTC	CASSLGQAANYGYTF
TRBV6-5	NA	NA	TRBJ1-2	TGTGCCAGCAGTACACACCAGGGGTACTATGGCTACACCTTC	CASSTHQGYYGYTF